The next 27 T cell receptor beta chains were all read from a single sample in a study of control samples from healthy donors and cancer patients. Repertoires were generated with immunoSEQ multiplex PCR, while TCRdb's copy carries only in-frame clones and drops some. The sample gives roughly 90,000 clones, approximately 91% of which show up once; about 9.5% is in the top ten. Material: PBMCs. These receptor sequences come from a woman aged 45-60 years with colorectal cancer.

The rearrangement links TRBV28 to TRBJ2-5; 8 nucleotides align to TRBD2. The trim removed 8 bases at V and 0 bases at J, leaving 8 bases unmatched. CDR1 is MDHEN and CDR2 is SYDVKM in the germline V gene. The CDR3 consists of 15 residues. CDR3 sequence: CASWRVSGDQETQYF. The CDR3 DNA reads TGTGCCAGCTGGCGGGTTAGCGGGGACCAAGAGACCCAGTACTTC.

V is TRBV5-5 and J is TRBJ1-2; TRBD1 matches 7 bases. This CDR3 region has 16 residues. Trimming removed 3 bases from V and 1 base from J; junction bases left unmatched: 9. Germline V lookup: CDR1 SGHKS, CDR2 YYEKEE (reference sequence). As DNA, the CDR3 is TGTGCCAGCAGCTCGCAGGGGGTTAGCCTTAACTATGGCTACACCTTC. Protein sequence: CASSSQGVSLNYGYTF. The variable domain in full, completed from reference TRBV5-5 and TRBJ1-2, reads DAGVTQSPTHLIKTRGQQVTLRCSPISGHKSVSWYQQVLGQGPQFIFQYYEKEERGRGNFPDRFSARQFPNYSSELNVNALLLGDSALYLCASSSQGVSLNYGYTFGSGTRLTVV.

This chain joins TRBV19 and TRBJ2-3, with D maybe TRBD2 (6 bases). The germline CDR1 and CDR2 sequences are LNHDA and SQIVND (reference sequence). The CDR3 has 15 residues. Trimming stripped 5 bases from V and 2 bases from J, with 14 bases between. The CDR3 here is CASSQSRDPTDTQYF. The CDR3 DNA is TGTGCCAGTAGTCAATCGCGGGACCCCACAGATACGCAGTATTTT.

V is TRBV4-2 and J is TRBJ2-1; 10 nucleotides agree with TRBD1. V dropped 2 bases and J dropped 9; count of bases not matched to a gene: 10. CDR1 and CDR2 from the germline V gene are LGHNA and YNFKEQ. CDR3 length: 16 amino acids. Here the CDR3 DNA reads TGTGCCAGCAGCCAAACCCCGGGACAGGGGAGTGGTGAGCAGTTCTTC. Amino acids: CASSQTPGQGSGEQFF.

In its sample, this clone was seen a few times. The rearrangement joins TRBV14 to TRBJ2-3; D is perhaps TRBD1 (6 bases). CDR1 and CDR2 from the germline V gene are SGHDN and FVKESK. This CDR3 contains 15 residues. Trimming removed 5 bases at V and 2 bases at J, with 14 bases between. The CDR3 nucleotides read TGTGCCAGCAGCGTACAGGGCGGCAACACAGATACGCAGTATTTT. Translating gives CASSVQGGNTDTQYF.

The CDR3 region has the DNA TGCGCCAGCAGCCTGGGACAGGACTACAATGAGCAGTTCTTC. Its protein is CASSLGQDYNEQFF. The chain uses TRBV5-1 and TRBJ2-1; TRBD1 aligns across 8 bases. Germline CDR1 reads SGHRS; CDR2 reads YFSETQ. There are 14 residues in the CDR3. V dropped 4 bases and J dropped 3; count of bases not matched to a gene: 3.

This chain's CDR3 is CASSGQAFEQFF. CDR3 nucleotide sequence: TGTGCCAGCTCGGGACAGGCTTTTGAGCAGTTCTTC. The chain links TRBV18 to TRBJ2-1; 8 bases fit TRBD1. CDR3 size: 12 residues. CDR1 is KGHSH and CDR2 is LQKENI in the germline V gene. With V trimmed by 6 bases and J by 9 bases, 4 bases remained unmatched.

For this clone: The junction shows a germline mismatch at one end, possibly a read error. The rearrangement joins TRBV5-1 to TRBJ1-1; tentative D call: TRBD1 (5 bases). Germline assignment: CDR1 SGHRS and CDR2 YFSETQ. The CDR3 covers 14 residues. CDR3 bases: TGCGCCAGCACCTTGCAGGGTGATAATACTGAAGCTTTCTTT. It yields the protein CASTLQGDNTEAFF.

The sample holds one count of this clone. J is TRBJ1-2 and V is TRBV6-1; D not resolved. Trimming took off 3 bases at V and 5 bases at J, with 10 bases between the two ends. The CDR3 spans 13 residues. Germline V CDR1 and CDR2: MNHNS, SASEGT. The CDR3 DNA reads TGTGCCAGCAGTGATACGGGGAATTATGGCTACACCTTC. It encodes CASSDTGNYGYTF.

The rearrangement joins TRBV9 to TRBJ2-5; 9 nucleotides line up with TRBD1. CDR1 is SGDLS and CDR2 is YYNGEE in the germline V gene. This CDR3 region has 16 residues. The V segment lost 4 bases and the J segment 4 bases; nucleotides outside the gene matches: 11. The CDR3 DNA sequence: TGTGCCAGCAGCATTTCGGGGACAGGGAGAGGAGAGACCCAGTACTTC. It yields the protein CASSISGTGRGETQYF.

J is TRBJ2-2 and V is TRBV6-2 or TRBV6-3, with D maybe TRBD2 (6 bases). Trimming took 3 bases from V and 6 from J, leaving 14 bases between them. The germline V gene encodes CDR1 MNHEY and CDR2 SVGEGT. The CDR3 is 15 amino acids. CDR3 region: CASSYLGGVAGELFF. Written as DNA, the CDR3 is TGTGCCAGCAGTTATCTCGGGGGTGTCGCCGGGGAGCTGTTTTTT.

The genes are TRBV30 and TRBJ1-2, with 7 positions matching TRBD1. After removal of 0 bases from V and 6 bases from J, the junction contained 13 bases not matched to a gene. Per the germline V gene, CDR1 is GTSNPN and CDR2 is SVGIG (reference sequence). This CDR3 has 16 amino acids. The CDR3 region has the DNA TGTGCCTGGAGTGTACAGGGGACGAAGGGTGTTCATGGCTACACCTTC. Protein product: CAWSVQGTKGVHGYTF. The full variable domain, in which reference TRBV30 and TRBJ1-2 provide the parts outside the CDR3, is SQTIHQWPATLVQPVGSPLSLECTVEGTSNPNLYWYRQAAGRGLQLLFYSVGIGQISSEVPQNLSASRPQDRQFILSSKKLLLSDSGFYLCAWSVQGTKGVHGYTFGSGTRLTVV.

The gene calls are TRBV15 and TRBJ2-2, with D possibly matching TRBD1 (6 bases). Trimming left V 3 bases short and J 5 bases short, with 16 bases between. This CDR3 is built from 16 residues. Looked up from germline, CDR1 is LNHNV and CDR2 is YYDKDF (reference sequence). CDR3 loop: CATSSGTTDGTGELFF. The CDR3 DNA sequence: TGTGCCACCAGCAGCGGGACAACCGATGGTACCGGGGAGCTGTTTTTT.

J is TRBJ2-2 and V is TRBV24-1; D is unresolved. This CDR3 region has 13 residues. Trimming took 9 bases from V and 0 from J, leaving 7 bases between them. CDR1 is KGHDR, CDR2 SFDVKD, per germline. The CDR3 bases are TGTGCCACCGCGACCCCGAACACCGGGGAGCTGTTTTTT. This encodes CATATPNTGELFF.

The chain recombines TRBV5-1 with TRBJ1-6, with unresolved D. The germline V gene encodes CDR1 SGHRS and CDR2 YFSETQ. V was clipped by 4 bases and J by 0 bases, with 2 bases between them. This CDR3 is built from 13 residues. Here the CDR3 reads CASSLSYNSPLHF. The CDR3 nucleotides are TGCGCCAGCAGCCTCTCCTATAATTCACCCCTCCACTTT.

The V call is TRBV10-3, the J call TRBJ1-5, with 7 bases matching TRBD1. CDR1 is ENHRY, CDR2 SYGVKD, per germline. The CDR3 consists of 14 residues. The trim removed 6 bases at V and 3 bases at J, leaving 5 bases unmatched. The CDR3: CAISDREDNQPQHF. The CDR3 nucleotides are TGTGCCATCAGCGACAGGGAGGACAATCAGCCCCAGCATTTT.

The rearrangement uses TRBV19 and TRBJ1-1; unclear D gene. Germline V gene data show CDR1 as LNHDA and CDR2 as SQIVND (reference sequence). Trimming left V 3 bases short and J 1 base short, with 3 bases between. CDR3 length: 12 amino acids. The DNA for the CDR3 is TGTGCCAGTAGTATGGGGAACACTGAAGCTTTCTTT. Residues: CASSMGNTEAFF.

This clone was seen a handful of times. The genes are TRBV5-6 and TRBJ2-2; TRBD1 agrees at 9 bases. CDR3 size: 15 residues. CDR1 and CDR2 from the germline V gene are SGHDT and YYEEEE. The junction had 10 bases not matched to a gene; V was cut back by 3 bases and J by 10 bases. DNA for the CDR3: TGTGCCAGCAGCTCTTGGGACAGGGAATCCTCGGAGCTGTTTTTT. Residues: CASSSWDRESSELFF.

The chain has TRBV6-2 or TRBV6-3 and TRBJ2-7; 7 positions agree with TRBD1. Germline V CDR1 and CDR2: MNHEY, SVGEGT. The CDR3 has 12 residues. V trimming: 5 bases; J trimming: 6 bases; junction bases outside the gene matches: 4. The CDR3 protein is CASSEGAGEQYV. The CDR3 DNA reads as TGTGCCAGCAGTGAGGGGGCAGGCGAGCAGTACGTC.

V usage is TRBV6-5 and J usage is TRBJ1-2, with 7 positions matching TRBD1. Germline V gives CDR1 MNHEY, CDR2 SVGAGI. The CDR3 contains 15 residues. V lost 2 bases and J lost 4; bases outside the gene matches: 7. The CDR3 here is CASSYQGGGGYGYTF. The DNA for the CDR3 is TGTGCCAGCAGTTACCAAGGGGGCGGGGGCTATGGCTACACCTTC.

The chain is built from TRBV6-5 and TRBJ2-2; D is unclear. The CDR3 is 11 amino acids. V was cut by 6 bases and J by 1 base, with 0 bases left in between. Germline V gene sequence: CDR1 MNHEY, CDR2 SVGAGI. The CDR3 DNA reads as TGTGCCAGCAGGAACACCGGGGAGCTGTTTTTT. Translating it yields CASRNTGELFF.

CDR3 DNA sequence: TGTGCCAGCAGCCCTGGGGACAGGATTAATTCACCCCTCCACTTT. Amino acids: CASSPGDRINSPLHF. V usage is TRBV7-9 and J usage is TRBJ1-6; 8 bases fit TRBD1. The CDR3 loop spans 15 amino acids. Germline lookup yields CDR1 SEHNR and CDR2 FQNEAQ (reference sequence). The V and J ends lost 5 bases and 6 bases, in that order; junction bases with no gene match: 6.

The rearrangement links TRBV2 to TRBJ1-4; D is ambiguous. In germline, CDR1 is SNHLY, CDR2 FYNNEI. The CDR3 length is 13 residues. Trimming cost V 3 bases and J 5 bases, with 7 bases left between them. DNA for the CDR3: TGTGCCAGCAGTGACCGGCAGAATGAAAAACTGTTTTTT. Amino acid sequence: CASSDRQNEKLFF.

The chain carries TRBV7-3 and TRBJ2-5; 7 nucleotides match TRBD1. Germline CDR1 is SGHTA and CDR2 is FQGTGA. CDR3 length: 14 residues. Germline trimming cut 6 bases from V and 4 bases from J; bases unmatched to any gene: 8. CDR3 loop: CASSPTGTAETQYF. CDR3 bases: TGTGCCAGCAGTCCTACCGGGACAGCAGAGACCCAGTACTTC. The entire variable domain, with the rest obtained from reference TRBV7-3 and TRBJ2-5, is as follows: GAGVSQTPSNKVTEKGKYVELRCDPISGHTALYWYRQSLGQGPEFLIYFQGTGAADDSGLPNDRFFAVRPEGSVSTLKIQRTERGDSAVYLCASSPTGTAETQYFGPGTRLLVL.

The CDR3 loop is CASSVGAGTANTGELFF. CDR3 bases: TGTGCCAGCAGTGTCGGCGCGGGGACAGCGAACACCGGGGAGCTGTTTTTT. The chain has TRBV6-1 and TRBJ2-2; a weak D match, TRBD1 (7 bases). The CDR3 length is 17 residues. The ends were cut back, 4 bases at V and 0 bases at J, with 15 bases in the middle. Germline CDR1 and CDR2: MNHNS and SASEGT.

The gene calls are TRBV19 and TRBJ2-2; 7 nucleotides line up with TRBD2. V trimming: 5 bases; J trimming: 4 bases; junction bases outside the gene matches: 4. Germline V gene data show CDR1 as LNHDA and CDR2 as SQIVND (reference sequence). This CDR3 spans 14 amino acids. As DNA, the CDR3 is TGTGCCAGTAGTGGGGGAGGGTTCACCGGGGAGCTGTTTTTT. Translation gives CASSGGGFTGELFF.

The V gene is TRBV7-2, the J gene TRBJ2-4; 11 bases match TRBD1. J was trimmed by 8 bases and V by 3 bases; bases with no gene match: 3. Germline V lookup: CDR1 SGHTA, CDR2 FQGNSA. This CDR3 comprises 14 residues. The CDR3 DNA reads TGTGCCAGCAGCTTCGGGACAGGGGGGGACATTCAGTACTTC. This encodes CASSFGTGGDIQYF.